The 16 T cell receptor beta chains below come from one sample, sequenced in a study of T-cell memory formation after mild COVID-19. TCRdb processed the 5' RACE reads anew with MiXCR; each CDR3 protein has one entry. The sample contains about 210,000 distinct CDR3 sequences, around 26% of which appear only once. The sequenced sample was PBMCs or a T cell subset sorted from them (not recorded which). These receptors were taken from an adult woman who had mild COVID-19 (a few samples of this study predate the infection). Cell type and time point are not known.

A few counts support this clonotype. The gene calls are TRBV29-1 and TRBJ2-1; D is tentatively TRBD1 or TRBD2 (7 bases each). V shed 5 bases and J shed 5 bases, with 13 bases lying between them. The CDR3 is made up of 13 amino acids. Per the germline V gene, CDR1 is SQVTM and CDR2 is ANQGSEA. This CDR3 is CSVYPGGDNEQFF. The CDR3 DNA follows: TGCAGCGTTTACCCAGGGGGGGACAATGAGCAGTTCTTC.

The chain joins TRBV11-3 to TRBJ2-5, with 10 bases identical to TRBD1. J lost 2 bases, V lost 5 bases, and 20 bases had no gene match. Germline V gene sequence: CDR1 SGHNT, CDR2 YENEEA. The CDR3 consists of 20 residues. CDR3 residues: CASSPGTGDWGVWPQETQYF. The DNA for the CDR3 is TGTGCCAGCAGCCCCGGGACAGGGGACTGGGGCGTATGGCCTCAAGAGACCCAGTACTTC.

In this sample, this clonotype turned up a few times. The V call is TRBV27, the J call TRBJ2-1; no clear D. The CDR3 covers 15 residues. Trimming shortened V by 5 bases and J by 5 bases, and 16 bases separated the two germline ends. CDR1 is MNHEY and CDR2 is SMNVEV in the germline V gene (reference sequence). CDR3 DNA sequence: TGTGCCAGCAGTGCACCCCTCGGGTCTCACAATGAGCAGTTCTTC. Residues: CASSAPLGSHNEQFF.

The genes are TRBV20-1 and TRBJ2-2, with 14 positions matching TRBD2. This CDR3 is 18 amino acids long. Per the germline V gene, CDR1 is DFQATT and CDR2 is SNEGSKA (reference sequence). V was pared by 5 bases and J by 6 bases, with 14 bases of the junction left unmatched. The CDR3 is CSAGGSATSGRAPGELFF. The CDR3 DNA follows: TGCAGTGCTGGGGGTAGTGCGACTAGCGGGAGGGCCCCCGGGGAGCTGTTTTTT.

This clonotype was seen many times. In nucleotides, the CDR3 is TGTGCCAGCACCCCCGGGGGGGGAGGTCAGCCCCAGCATTTT. Amino acids: CASTPGGGGQPQHF. The chain recombines TRBV7-2 with TRBJ1-5, with D maybe TRBD1 (5 bases). CDR1 is SGHTA and CDR2 is FQGNSA in the germline V gene. The CDR3 totals 14 residues. V lost 7 bases, J lost 6 bases, and 16 bases lay in between.

This clonotype has more than one count but fewer than ten. V and J are TRBV6-2 or TRBV6-3 and TRBJ1-2, with D unclear. This CDR3 is 11 amino acids long. Trimming left V 6 bases short and J 2 bases short, with 4 bases between. Germline loops: CDR1 MNHEY, CDR2 SVGEGT. The CDR3 DNA reads TGTGCCAGCAGGGACAACTATGGCTACACCTTC. This codes for CASRDNYGYTF.

The rearrangement uses TRBV5-1 and TRBJ1-3, with D possibly matching TRBD1 (5 bases). The V and J ends lost 5 bases and 3 bases respectively, with 24 bases between them. Germline CDR1 and CDR2: SGHRS and YFSETQ. The CDR3 loop spans 18 amino acids. The CDR3 DNA follows: TGCGCCAGCAGGGCCTCTGGAAGGGGAGGCTCTGTTGGAAACACCATATATTTT. This encodes CASRASGRGGSVGNTIYF. Filled out from reference TRBV5-1 and TRBJ1-3, the complete variable domain reads KAGVTQTPRYLIKTRGQQVTLSCSPISGHRSVSWYQQTPGQGLQFLFEYFSETQRNKGNFPGRFSGRQFSNSRSEMNVSTLELGDSALYLCASRASGRGGSVGNTIYFGEGSWLTVV.

The J gene is TRBJ2-7, the V gene TRBV7-2, with D perhaps matching TRBD2 (6 bases). From germline, CDR1 is SGHTA and CDR2 FQGNSA. V dropped 0 bases and J dropped 5 bases, with 17 bases sitting between them. There are 16 residues in the CDR3. The CDR3 nucleotides are TGTGCCAGCAGCTTAGCGCAAGTCAGCGCGGGGCACGAGCAGTACTTC. This sequence encodes CASSLAQVSAGHEQYF. Variable domain in full (rest from reference TRBV7-2 and TRBJ2-7): GAGVSQSPSNKVTEKGKDVELRCDPISGHTALYWYRQSLGQGLEFLIYFQGNSAPDKSGLPSDRFSAERTGGSVSTLTIQRTQQEDSAVYLCASSLAQVSAGHEQYFGPGTRLTVT.

This clonotype appeared a few times. The chain recombines TRBV29-1 with TRBJ2-2, with TRBD1 matching over 8 bases. The CDR3 runs 15 residues. Looked up from germline, CDR1 is SQVTM and CDR2 is ANQGSEA. V lost 0 bases, J lost 4 bases, and 4 bases stayed unmatched. This CDR3 reads CSVEDRGRSTGELFF. CDR3 nucleotide sequence: TGCAGCGTTGAAGACAGGGGGCGTAGCACCGGGGAGCTGTTTTTT.

In this sample, this clonotype turned up a few times. This rearrangement joins TRBV12-3 or TRBV12-4 to TRBJ1-1; perhaps TRBD1 as D (6 bases). V shed 5 bases and J shed 3 bases, with 19 bases lying between them. The CDR3 extends over 16 amino acids. The CDR3 DNA sequence: TGTGCCAGCAGTGAAGGGACATCCGGTGGTTACACTGAAGCTTTCTTT. Translating gives CASSEGTSGGYTEAFF.

The table lists this clonotype with a few counts. CDR3 region: CASSLSGTGGYEQYF. In DNA form, the CDR3 reads TGCGCCAGCAGCCTTTCCGGGACAGGGGGCTACGAGCAGTACTTC. The chain uses TRBV5-1 and TRBJ2-7; TRBD1 agrees at 11 bases. Germline CDR1 reads SGHRS; CDR2 reads YFSETQ. The CDR3 length is 15 residues. Trimming at V came to 4 bases and at J to 3 bases, leaving 6 bases not matched to a gene. Based on the CDR3 plus reference TRBV5-1 and TRBJ2-7, the full variable domain is KAGVTQTPRYLIKTRGQQVTLSCSPISGHRSVSWYQQTPGQGLQFLFEYFSETQRNKGNFPGRFSGRQFSNSRSEMNVSTLELGDSALYLCASSLSGTGGYEQYFGPGTRLTVT.

The chain combines TRBV3-1 with TRBJ1-2; D might be TRBD1 (5 bases). V lost 0 bases and J 4 bases, leaving 15 bases between the germline ends. This CDR3 comprises 16 residues. Germline V gene lookup returns CDR1 LGHDT and CDR2 YNNKEL (reference sequence). Here the CDR3 reads CASSQELGGTGYGYTF. CDR3 nucleotides: TGTGCCAGCAGCCAAGAGTTGGGTGGGACGGGCTATGGCTACACCTTC.

The V and J genes are TRBV20-1 and TRBJ1-6, with a weak D call TRBD1 (5 bases). The germline CDR1 and CDR2 sequences are DFQATT and SNEGSKA (reference sequence). Trimming shortened V by 3 bases and J by 14 bases, and 20 bases separated the two germline ends. This CDR3 contains 14 residues. The CDR3 DNA is TGCAGTGCTAGGGACGGGACGGGTCAGTCCTCCCTCCACTTT. It encodes CSARDGTGQSSLHF.

This clonotype was found a few times. CDR3 sequence: CASTPRGGAYEQYF. In DNA, the CDR3 is TGTGCCAGCACCCCCAGGGGGGGGGCCTACGAGCAGTACTTC. The chain recombines TRBV6-6 with TRBJ2-7, with D perhaps matching TRBD1 or TRBD2 (7 bases each). The CDR3 is 14 residues long. V lost 7 bases, J lost 2 bases, and 15 bases lay in between. The germline V gene has CDR1 MNHNY and CDR2 SVGAGI (reference sequence).

This clonotype turned up a few times. The chain recombines TRBV20-1 with TRBJ1-2, with unresolved D. The ends were cut back, 1 base at V and 8 bases at J, with 17 bases in the middle. The CDR3 runs 14 residues. Germline V CDR1 and CDR2: DFQATT, SNEGSKA (reference sequence). This CDR3 is CSARVASTVGGYTF. The CDR3 DNA sequence: TGCAGTGCTAGAGTGGCCTCGACCGTGGGAGGCTACACCTTC.

The V call is TRBV5-1, the J call TRBJ1-2; weak D call: TRBD1 (5 bases). The germline CDR1 and CDR2 sequences are SGHRS and YFSETQ. V lost 0 bases to trimming and J lost 1 base, with 10 bases between them. The CDR3 totals 15 residues. This chain's CDR3 is CASSLELGGNYGYTF. The CDR3 bases are TGCGCCAGCAGCTTGGAGCTGGGGGGTAACTATGGCTACACCTTC. Based on the CDR3 plus reference TRBV5-1 and TRBJ1-2, the full variable domain is KAGVTQTPRYLIKTRGQQVTLSCSPISGHRSVSWYQQTPGQGLQFLFEYFSETQRNKGNFPGRFSGRQFSNSRSEMNVSTLELGDSALYLCASSLELGGNYGYTFGSGTRLTVV.